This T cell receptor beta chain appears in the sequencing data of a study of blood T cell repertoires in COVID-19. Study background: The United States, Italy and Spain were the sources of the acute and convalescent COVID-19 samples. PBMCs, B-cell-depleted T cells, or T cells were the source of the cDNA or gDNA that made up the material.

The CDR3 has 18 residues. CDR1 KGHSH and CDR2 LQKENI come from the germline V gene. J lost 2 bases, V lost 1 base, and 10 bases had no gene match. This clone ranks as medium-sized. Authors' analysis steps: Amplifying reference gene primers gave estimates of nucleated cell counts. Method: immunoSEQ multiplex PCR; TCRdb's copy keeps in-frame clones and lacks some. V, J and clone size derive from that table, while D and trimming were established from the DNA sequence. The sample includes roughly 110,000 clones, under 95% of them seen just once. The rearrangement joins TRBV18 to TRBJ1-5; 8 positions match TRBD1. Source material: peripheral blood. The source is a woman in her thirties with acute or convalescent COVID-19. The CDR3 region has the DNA TGTGCCAGCTCACCACGGTCCCAGGGGGCCTTCGGCAATCAGCCCCAGCATTTT. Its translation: CASSPRSQGAFGNQPQHF.